This TCR beta chain stems from a study of early T cells in non-severe SARS-CoV-2 infection (TCRdb year 2021). Broadly, across the study: TCR sequencing used bulk RNA from unsorted whole blood, so alpha and beta chains could not be paired.

Set within a cohort of healthcare workers in London, UK, this nested case-control study involved weekly PCR testing of nasopharyngeal swabs along with blood sampling. Between 23 and 31 March 2020, the week of the UK lockdown, healthcare workers were enrolled and then followed up weekly for as long as 16 weeks. In its sample, this clonotype was seen many times. The clone's antigen remains unknown. Per-nucleotide qualities are absent, and no much larger clonotype sits a single base away. What the study reported, not specific to this receptor: VDJdb matching was skewed toward anti-spike CD8 responses and likely underestimated virus-specific expansions, missing private and CD4 specificities.

Via the germline V gene, CDR1 is SGHRS and CDR2 YFSETQ. V loses 0 bases, J loses 3 bases, and the germline ends lie 9 bases apart. Inclusive of the bounding cysteine and phenylalanine, the CDR3 is 14 residues long. This entry keeps only the CDR3 DNA: 42 bases, framed from base 1. Library method: 5' RACE. Sequencer: NextSeq 500. To correct for sequencing error and PCR bias, the TCR library protocol tagged individual cDNA molecules with unique molecular identifiers. Both TCR alpha and beta chains were sequenced, and tight co-correlation was observed between alpha and beta sequence abundances in each sample. The published analysis was carried out like this. Decombinator V4 was used to perform V gene, J gene and CDR3 annotation of TCR sequences. TCRs were defined as expanded if a significant change between any two time points was detected under a Poisson model with p below 0.0001. TCR abundances were normalised to the total number of TCRs sequenced per sample and expressed as counts per million. TRAV1-2 paired with TRAJ12, TRAJ20 or TRAJ33 defined MAIT TCRs, while TRAV10 paired with TRAJ18 defined iNKT TCRs. A search of VDJdb, accessed on 1 November 2021, was run for TCRs annotated to CMV, EBV and SARS-CoV-2, with TCRs annotated for multiple antigens excluded. TCRdb reprocessing: public reads trimmed at Q25 with fastp, clones called with MiXCR, in-frame beta chains kept. Each entry is one CDR3 protein sequence, shown with its most common DNA and genes. TCRdb, not the authors, supplied the V and J calls. This sample comprises about 60,000 distinct CDR3 sequences, around 10% of them detected only once. The ten largest clones add up to around 17% of the sample.

The rearranged chain carries TRBV5-1 and TRBJ1-1; possibly the D gene is TRBD1, per 5 matching bases. The source material was whole blood. The sequence was obtained from an adult who was a healthcare worker with PCR-confirmed SARS-CoV-2 infection or an uninfected control (not recorded which). The CDR3 protein is CASSLEGPDTEAFF. The sequenced DNA: TGCGCCAGCAGCTTGGAGGGGCCGGACACTGAAGCTTTCTTT.